The 14 T cell receptor beta chains listed next were all sequenced from one sample in a study of tumor-infiltrating lymphocytes in localized non-small cell lung cancer. TCRdb's table, derived via immunoSEQ multiplex PCR, lists solely in-frame clones and lacks some. This sample carries 20,000 or so clones, 73% of them seen once, and the ten largest clones take under 6.5%. The sequencing sample was made of lung tumor tissue. These receptors were obtained from a human donor with non-small cell lung cancer.

This clone has a single count. The gene calls are TRBV29-1 and TRBJ2-1, with 15 bases lining up with TRBD2. With V trimmed by 2 bases and J by 8 bases, 4 bases remained unmatched. The CDR3 totals 15 residues. Germline V gene data show CDR1 as SQVTM and CDR2 as ANQGSEA. The CDR3 DNA reads TGCAGCGTTGAAAGGACTAGCGGGGGGGCCTATGAGCAGTTCTTC. The encoded protein is CSVERTSGGAYEQFF.

The genes are TRBV10-2 and TRBJ2-5; D is uncertain. The CDR3 is made up of 11 amino acids. The V gene's germline CDR1 is WSHSY and CDR2 SAAADI. With 0 bases removed from V and 7 bases from J, the gap between germline ends came to 3 bases. The chain's CDR3 is CASSESGTQYF. The CDR3 nucleotides read TGCGCCAGCAGTGAGTCGGGGACCCAGTACTTC.

J is TRBJ2-3 and V is TRBV7-2, with D unclear. V was shortened by 5 bases and J by 4 bases, with 16 bases between the two germline ends. The germline CDR1 and CDR2 sequences are SGHTA and FQGNSA. This CDR3 comprises 15 residues. Here the CDR3 reads CASSPTPGISDTQYF. The CDR3 coding sequence is TGTGCCAGCAGCCCGACACCAGGTATCTCAGATACGCAGTATTTT.

The chain is built from TRBV14 and TRBJ1-2; no definite D call. The CDR3 length is 10 residues. The V end was cut by 7 bases, the J end by 10 bases, with 10 bases between. Looked up from germline, CDR1 is SGHDN and CDR2 is FVKESK. The CDR3, as DNA: TGTGCCAGCAACGGGTTTGTCTACACCTTC. It is translated as CASNGFVYTF.

V gene TRBV11-3 combines with J gene TRBJ2-1; D gene ambiguous. The CDR3 sequence is 18 residues long. CDR1 SGHNT and CDR2 YENEEA come from the germline V gene. Trimming stripped 1 base from V and 0 bases from J, with 16 bases between. The CDR3 here is CASSLGLGVRSSYNEQFF. The CDR3 region has the DNA TGTGCCAGCAGCTTAGGCCTTGGGGTGAGAAGCTCCTACAATGAGCAGTTCTTC.

This clone has only a few counts. The chain carries TRBV2 and TRBJ1-1, with D possibly matching TRBD1 (6 bases). The CDR3 loop spans 16 amino acids. The germline gives CDR1 SNHLY, CDR2 FYNNEI. The germline V and J ends were trimmed by 6 bases and 1 base, with 18 bases remaining between them. The CDR3 DNA sequence: TGTGCCAGCAGAGGCCCCCCGGGACAACCGAACACTGAAGCTTTCTTT. As protein: CASRGPPGQPNTEAFF.

This clone was detected a few times. This sequence joins TRBV6-1 and TRBJ2-3; TRBD1 agrees at 7 bases. Germline V gene lookup returns CDR1 MNHNS and CDR2 SASEGT. J was trimmed by 3 bases and V by 8 bases; bases with no gene match: 8. This CDR3 region has 14 residues. CDR3 residues: CASGEPTGTDTQYF. The CDR3 DNA reads TGTGCCAGCGGAGAACCGACAGGGACAGATACGCAGTATTTT.

The J gene is TRBJ1-4, the V gene TRBV5-1; tentative D call: TRBD1 (5 bases). CDR1 SGHRS and CDR2 YFSETQ come from the germline V gene. Trimming took 5 bases from V and 12 from J, leaving 20 bases between them. This CDR3 has 14 amino acids. In DNA, the CDR3 is TGCGCCAGCAGTTTGCTTCAGGGAAGCAACCAACTGTTTTTT. Protein product: CASSLLQGSNQLFF.

The chain carries TRBV30 and TRBJ1-4; D is possibly TRBD1 (5 bases). Trimming stripped 0 bases from V and 10 bases from J, with 9 bases between. CDR1 is GTSNPN, CDR2 SVGIG, per germline (reference sequence). The CDR3 loop spans 12 amino acids. The CDR3 loop is CAWSVGAAKLFF. The CDR3 DNA follows: TGTGCCTGGAGTGTTGGGGCGGCAAAACTGTTTTTT.

The genes are TRBV11-3 and TRBJ2-6; D uncertain. The germline V and J ends were trimmed by 3 bases and 0 bases, with 3 bases remaining between them. This CDR3 spans 14 amino acids. CDR1 and CDR2 (germline): SGHNT, YENEEA. The CDR3 loop is CASSLSSGANVLTF. CDR3 DNA sequence: TGTGCCAGCAGCTTGAGCTCTGGGGCCAACGTCCTGACTTTC.

Comments on this clone: Germline and junction disagree at one end, which may indicate a read error. V gene TRBV7-6 combines with J gene TRBJ2-1, with 8 bases that match TRBD2. The CDR3 spans 14 residues. CDR1 is SGHVS, CDR2 FNYEAQ, per germline. CDR3 region: CASSLKAGDPLTLF. CDR3 DNA: TGTGCCAGCAGCTTAAAAGCGGGGGATCCCTTGACGCTCTTC.

The V call is TRBV9, the J call TRBJ1-4; D ambiguous. Germline V gives CDR1 SGDLS, CDR2 YYNGEE. The CDR3 is made up of 16 amino acids. V was shortened by 3 bases and J by 8 bases, with 20 bases between the two germline ends. CDR3: CASSAGNSPVGEKLFF. The CDR3 DNA is TGTGCCAGCAGCGCCGGGAACTCGCCCGTGGGGGAAAAACTGTTTTTT.

This clone is medium-sized by share. The chain uses TRBV4-2 and TRBJ2-2, with 7 bases fitting TRBD2. J lost 4 bases, V lost 0 bases, and 5 bases had no gene match. From germline, CDR1 is LGHNA and CDR2 YNFKEQ. The CDR3 is 16 amino acids. The CDR3 DNA follows: TGTGCCAGCAGCCAAGAGGGGACTACACCCACCGGGGAGCTGTTTTTT. Protein product: CASSQEGTTPTGELFF.

The chain has TRBV5-4 and TRBJ2-3; 8 bases line up with TRBD2. This CDR3 contains 13 residues. Germline-derived CDR1 and CDR2 are SGHNT and YYREEE (reference sequence). J lost 4 bases, V lost 4 bases, and 2 bases had no gene match. In DNA form, the CDR3 reads TGTGCCAGCAGCCCGGGGGGGGCAGATACGCAGTATTTT. Translation: CASSPGGADTQYF. The whole variable domain, filled in from reference TRBV5-4 and TRBJ2-3, reads ETGVTQSPTHLIKTRGQQVTLRCSSQSGHNTVSWYQQALGQGPQFIFQYYREEENGRGNFPPRFSGLQFPNYSSELNVNALELDDSALYLCASSPGGADTQYFGPGTRLTVL.